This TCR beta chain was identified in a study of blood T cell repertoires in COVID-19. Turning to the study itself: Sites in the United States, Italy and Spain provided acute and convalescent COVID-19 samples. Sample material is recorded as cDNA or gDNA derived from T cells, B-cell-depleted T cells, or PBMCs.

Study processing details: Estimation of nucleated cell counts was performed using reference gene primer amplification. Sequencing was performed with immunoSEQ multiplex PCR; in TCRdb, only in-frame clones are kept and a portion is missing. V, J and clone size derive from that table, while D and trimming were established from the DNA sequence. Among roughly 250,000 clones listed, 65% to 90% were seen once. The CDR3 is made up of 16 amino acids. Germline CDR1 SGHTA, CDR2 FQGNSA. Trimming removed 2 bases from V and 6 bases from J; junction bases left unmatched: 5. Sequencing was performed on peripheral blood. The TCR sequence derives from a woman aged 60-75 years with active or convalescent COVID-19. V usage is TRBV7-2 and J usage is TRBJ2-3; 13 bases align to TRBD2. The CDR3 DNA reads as TGTGCCAGCAGCTTACGACTAGCGGGGGGCGGGGATACGCAGTATTTT. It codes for CASSLRLAGGGDTQYF. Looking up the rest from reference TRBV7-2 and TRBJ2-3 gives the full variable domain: GAGVSQSPSNKVTEKGKDVELRCDPISGHTALYWYRQSLGQGLEFLIYFQGNSAPDKSGLPSDRFSAERTGGSVSTLTIQRTQQEDSAVYLCASSLRLAGGGDTQYFGPGTRLTVL.